The sequence of this T cell receptor (beta chain) was determined in a study of human T cells and chemical hapten exposure. Regarding this clonotype: Its target is unknown.

Time point denoted: patch test 3, about 24 weeks after DPC sensitization. Sample treatment: therapeutic diphenylcyclopropenone sensitization with weekly scalp DPC. CDR3 length: 14 amino acids. The V gene lost 1 base and the J gene lost 4 bases, with 9 bases spanning the gap. Germline V lookup: CDR1 SGHAT, CDR2 FQNNGV. Authors' analysis steps: Sample TCR totals centred on a median of around 100,000, ranging about 23,224 to 700,000. TCRdb independently ran MiXCR on the RACE reads; one entry per CDR3 protein. The V and J calls reflect TCRdb's pipeline rather than the authors' work. Of 95,000 to 150,000 distinct CDR3 sequences in the sample, about 10% are singletons; the top ten hold more than 2%. Study-wide points: Controls formed significantly fewer large CDR3 similarity clusters than expanded TCRs did.

Specimen: whole blood, collected in connection with sensitization to the hapten diphenylcyclopropenone (DPC). This TCR was recovered from a woman aged 45-65 years with alopecia areata. Some clones in this sample may be carry-over from other donors' samples. V gene TRBV11-2 combines with J gene TRBJ2-3, with TRBD1 as a possible D gene (5 bases). DNA of the CDR3: TGTGCCAGCAGCTTAGGGACAAGTGCAGATACGCAGTATTTT. Translation gives CASSLGTSADTQYF.